These 16 T cell receptor beta chains were sequenced from one sample in a study of OX40 agonist ivuxolimab in advanced cancers. Sequencing was performed with immunoSEQ multiplex PCR; in TCRdb, only in-frame clones are kept and a portion is missing. The sample has fewer than 85,000 clones, less than 95% seen once. The sample consisted of CD4+ or CD8+ T cells sorted from blood, taken in a trial of the OX40 agonist ivuxolimab. The source of these receptors is an adult with an advanced solid tumor such as melanoma, head and neck, liver or kidney cancer.

This chain joins TRBV2 and TRBJ2-5; possibly TRBD1 for D (5 bases). The CDR3 loop spans 16 amino acids. The germline V gene has CDR1 SNHLY and CDR2 FYNNEI. V was pared by 3 bases and J by 4 bases, with 18 bases between. As DNA, the CDR3 is TGTGCCAGCAGTGAGGCGTCAATAAGGGGCGGAGAGACCCAGTACTTC. Translated, it gives CASSEASIRGGETQYF.

The chain combines TRBV19 with TRBJ1-1; D not certain. The CDR3 contains 16 residues. Germline V gives CDR1 LNHDA, CDR2 SQIVND (reference sequence). The V end was cut by 3 bases, the J end by 0 bases, with 14 bases between. DNA of the CDR3: TGTGCCAGTAGTATCCCGGGCCCCGGGTTGAACACTGAAGCTTTCTTT. Protein sequence: CASSIPGPGLNTEAFF. The full variable domain, rest sourced from reference TRBV19 and TRBJ1-1, is DGGITQSPKYLFRKEGQNVTLSCEQNLNHDAMYWYRQDPGQGLRLIYYSQIVNDFQKGDIAEGYSVSREKKESFPLTVTSAQKNPTAFYLCASSIPGPGLNTEAFFGQGTRLTVV.

The chain combines TRBV5-1 with TRBJ2-2; D perhaps matches TRBD2 (6 bases). CDR1 is SGHRS, CDR2 YFSETQ, per germline. This CDR3 contains 15 residues. Trimming removed 3 bases from V and 3 bases from J, with 12 bases in between. CDR3 residues: CASSSSRDYTGELFF. The CDR3 nucleotides are TGCGCCAGCAGCTCCTCGCGGGATTACACCGGGGAGCTGTTTTTT.

This chain uses TRBV20-1 with TRBJ1-2; possible D gene TRBD1, 5 bases. CDR3 length: 11 residues. V was trimmed by 1 base and J by 8 bases, leaving 8 bases between them. Germline CDR1 reads DFQATT; CDR2 reads SNEGSKA (reference sequence). The CDR3 protein is CSARGGEGYTF. In DNA form, the CDR3 reads TGCAGTGCTAGAGGGGGGGAGGGCTACACCTTC.

The chain employs TRBV9 and TRBJ2-7, with D uncertain. The CDR3 covers 15 residues. V was clipped by 0 bases and J by 1 base, with 11 bases between them. In germline, CDR1 is SGDLS, CDR2 YYNGEE. The CDR3 reads CASSVANGPSYEQYF. In DNA, the CDR3 is TGTGCCAGCAGCGTAGCTAACGGGCCGTCCTACGAGCAGTACTTC.

The gene calls are TRBV7-9 and TRBJ2-7; 7 bases agree with TRBD1. The V gene end was trimmed by 4 bases and the J gene end by 0 bases; junction bases not matched to a gene: 0. Germline CDR1 is SEHNR and CDR2 is FQNEAQ (reference sequence). The CDR3 contains 13 residues. The CDR3 reads CASSWDSSYEQYF. CDR3 nucleotides: TGTGCCAGCAGCTGGGACAGCTCCTACGAGCAGTACTTC. The full variable domain, completed using reference TRBV7-9 and TRBJ2-7, is DTGVSQNPRHKITKRGQNVTFRCDPISEHNRLYWYRQTLGQGPEFLTYFQNEAQLEKSRLLSDRFSAERPKGSFSTLEIQRTEQGDSAMYLCASSWDSSYEQYFGPGTRLTVT.

This clone was seen a single time. The chain links TRBV4-3 to TRBJ1-6, with 10 bases fitting TRBD1. With V trimmed by 4 bases and J by 8 bases, 8 bases remained unmatched. Germline loops: CDR1 LGHNA, CDR2 YSLEER. The CDR3 loop spans 16 amino acids. CDR3 coding DNA: TGCGCCAGCAGCCCTACGACAGGGGGCGCGTATTCACCCCTCCACTTT. This gives the protein CASSPTTGGAYSPLHF.

Details on this clone: Other DNA variants within this sample encode the same CDR3. The J gene is TRBJ1-2, the V gene TRBV2; D unclear. Between the trimmed V and J ends, which lost 2 bases and 2 bases, there was a span of 6 bases. The CDR3 is 13 residues long. The germline CDR1 and CDR2 sequences are SNHLY and FYNNEI. The CDR3, as DNA: TGTGCCAGCAGTGAATCCGGGAACTATGGCTACACCTTC. Translation gives CASSESGNYGYTF. The whole variable domain, filled in from reference TRBV2 and TRBJ1-2, reads EPEVTQTPSHQVTQMGQEVILRCVPISNHLYFYWYRQILGQKVEFLVSFYNNEISEKSEIFDDQFSVERPDGSNFTLKIRSTKLEDSAMYFCASSESGNYGYTFGSGTRLTVV.

The V gene is TRBV27, the J gene TRBJ2-3; unclear D gene. The length of the CDR3 is 13 residues. Germline CDR1 and CDR2: MNHEY and SMNVEV (reference sequence). The ends were cut back, 8 bases at V and 0 bases at J, with 9 bases in the middle. The CDR3 DNA reads as TGTGCCAGCTCGGTGGGGAGCACAGATACGCAGTATTTT. Translated, it gives CASSVGSTDTQYF.

The rearrangement links TRBV27 to TRBJ2-7, with TRBD1 matching 11 bases. The CDR3 runs to 15 residues. Germline V gene sequence: CDR1 MNHEY, CDR2 SMNVEV (reference sequence). The V gene end was trimmed by 3 bases and the J gene end by 4 bases; junction bases not matched to a gene: 5. The CDR3 loop is CASSLGTGGRYEQYF. In DNA form, the CDR3 reads TGTGCCAGCAGTTTGGGGACAGGGGGAAGATACGAGCAGTACTTC.

The chain joins TRBV11-2 to TRBJ1-1, with D perhaps matching TRBD1 (5 bases). The CDR3 is 14 amino acids. V shed 1 base and J shed 6 bases, with 12 bases lying between them. Germline loops: CDR1 SGHAT, CDR2 FQNNGV. The CDR3 nucleotides read TGTGCCAGCAGCTTAGTTGGGGGTCCCGCTGAAGCTTTCTTT. It encodes CASSLVGGPAEAFF.

The gene calls are TRBV10-1 and TRBJ2-1; unclear D gene. CDR3 length: 13 residues. With 6 bases removed from V and 6 bases from J, the gap between germline ends came to 12 bases. The V gene's germline CDR1 is WNHNN and CDR2 SYGVQD (reference sequence). CDR3 protein: CASRMARGNEQFF. In DNA form, the CDR3 reads TGCGCCAGCAGAATGGCCCGCGGCAATGAGCAGTTCTTC.

V usage is TRBV19 and J usage is TRBJ2-1, with TRBD2 matching over 9 bases. The V segment lost 9 bases and the J segment 9 bases; nucleotides outside the gene matches: 9. The V gene's germline CDR1 is LNHDA and CDR2 SQIVND (reference sequence). The CDR3 is made up of 13 amino acids. CDR3 sequence reads: CASQWAGGLEQFF. The CDR3 DNA follows: TGTGCCAGCCAGTGGGCGGGGGGGCTTGAGCAGTTCTTC.

The chain uses TRBV7-6 and TRBJ1-1; 8 bases agree with TRBD1. CDR3 length: 16 amino acids. Unmatched junction bases numbered 8, after V lost 5 bases and J lost 0 bases. Germline V gene sequence: CDR1 SGHVS, CDR2 FNYEAQ. Here the CDR3 reads CASSAKTGDLNTEAFF. The CDR3 DNA reads as TGTGCCAGCAGCGCCAAGACAGGGGACCTGAACACTGAAGCTTTCTTT.

Notes on this clone: The sample carries other DNA sequences with the same CDR3. The chain employs TRBV29-1 and TRBJ2-7, with 10 bases lining up with TRBD1. CDR1 is SQVTM and CDR2 is ANQGSEA in the germline V gene. This CDR3 is 13 amino acids long. V lost 4 bases and J lost 6; bases outside the gene matches: 6. The CDR3: CSVVPGQGGEQYF. In nucleotides, the CDR3 is TGCAGCGTTGTACCCGGACAGGGGGGCGAGCAGTACTTC.

CDR3 in DNA: TGCGCCAGCAGCTTGGCCTGGACTAGCGGGTCCAATGAGCAGTTCTTC. This codes for CASSLAWTSGSNEQFF. The chain is built from TRBV5-1 and TRBJ2-1, with 11 bases lining up with TRBD2. Germline trimming cut 0 bases from V and 6 bases from J; bases unmatched to any gene: 5. Germline loops: CDR1 SGHRS, CDR2 YFSETQ. The CDR3 is 16 amino acids.